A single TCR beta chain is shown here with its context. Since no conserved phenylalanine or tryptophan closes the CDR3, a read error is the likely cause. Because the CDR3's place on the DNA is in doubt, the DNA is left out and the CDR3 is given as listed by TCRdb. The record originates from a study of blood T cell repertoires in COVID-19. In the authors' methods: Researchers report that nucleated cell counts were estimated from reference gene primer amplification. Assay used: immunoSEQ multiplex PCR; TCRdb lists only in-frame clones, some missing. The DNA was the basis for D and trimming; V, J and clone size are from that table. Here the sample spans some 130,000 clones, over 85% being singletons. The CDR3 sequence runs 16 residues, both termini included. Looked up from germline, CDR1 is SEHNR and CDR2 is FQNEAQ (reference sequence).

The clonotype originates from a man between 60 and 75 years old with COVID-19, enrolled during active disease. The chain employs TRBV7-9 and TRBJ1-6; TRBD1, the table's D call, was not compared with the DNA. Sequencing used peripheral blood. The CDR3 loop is CASSLVITPHQFTPPL.